These 9 T cell receptor beta chains originate from one sample sequenced in a study of identical twins. TCRdb reanalysed the 5' RACE reads using MiXCR and keeps one entry per CDR3 protein. The sample has approximately 1.8 million distinct CDR3 sequences; 25% to 35% are singletons. Material for sequencing was cord blood. These receptors originate from a newborn girl in good health.

The chain is built from TRBV14 and TRBJ1-1; D is unresolved. Germline CDR1 SGHDN, CDR2 FVKESK. Trimming took off 7 bases at V and 3 bases at J, with 18 bases between the two ends. The CDR3 contains 15 residues. CDR3 nucleotide sequence: TGTGCCAGCACCCCTTTCGGTCCCCGGGACACTGAAGCTTTCTTT. Translation gives CASTPFGPRDTEAFF.

The V and J genes are TRBV7-9 and TRBJ1-1; no definite D call. V lost 7 bases and J lost 9, with 27 bases in between. Germline values: CDR1 SEHNR, CDR2 FQNEAQ (reference sequence). This CDR3 is 16 amino acids long. The CDR3 DNA is TGTGCCAGCACGTTGGGTCGGGCTGAGCTTAGTATACAAGCTTTCTTT. Residues: CASTLGRAELSIQAFF.

The rearrangement links TRBV24-1 to TRBJ2-7; 7 bases are shared with TRBD1. CDR3 length: 15 amino acids. CDR1 is KGHDR, CDR2 SFDVKD, per germline. V trimming: 3 bases; J trimming: 4 bases; junction bases outside the gene matches: 8. The CDR3 sequence is CATSDPPGQKYEQYF. Written as DNA, the CDR3 is TGTGCCACCAGTGATCCCCCGGGACAGAAATACGAGCAGTACTTC.

As concerns this clonotype: Just one base apart from a much larger clone, this may be a read error. The chain is built from TRBV7-2 and TRBJ2-7; no reliable D call. Trimming cost V 1 base and J 1 base, with 14 bases left between them. The CDR3 totals 16 residues. CDR1 is SGHTA and CDR2 is FQGNSA in the germline V gene. The CDR3, as DNA: TGTGCCAGCAGCTTAGGTGATGCAGCTGAGTCCTACGAGCAGTACTTC. Translating gives CASSLGDAAESYEQYF. The full variable domain, in which reference TRBV7-2 and TRBJ2-7 provide the parts outside the CDR3, is GAGVSQSPSNKVTEKGKDVELRCDPISGHTALYWYRQSLGQGLEFLIYFQGNSAPDKSGLPSDRFSAERTGGSVSTLTIQRTQQEDSAVYLCASSLGDAAESYEQYFGPGTRLTVT.

The chain has TRBV6-1 and TRBJ2-5; 13 nucleotides agree with TRBD2. This CDR3 region has 19 residues. V trimming: 7 bases; J trimming: 1 base; junction bases outside the gene matches: 15. Germline V gene sequence: CDR1 MNHNS, CDR2 SASEGT. CDR3 nucleotides: TGTGCCAGCATCTTTCGGACTAGCGGGAGAAGTGCGGGCCAAGAGACCCAGTACTTC. This sequence encodes CASIFRTSGRSAGQETQYF.

This clonotype was recorded once. The V and J genes are TRBV3-1 and TRBJ1-2; D gene ambiguous. The CDR3 is made up of 13 amino acids. Germline V gene lookup returns CDR1 LGHDT and CDR2 YNNKEL (reference sequence). Deletions cut 0 bases from V and 9 bases from J, with 11 bases between. The CDR3 protein is CASSQDPTGSYTF. CDR3 coding DNA: TGTGCCAGCAGCCAAGACCCTACCGGTAGCTACACCTTC.

CDR3 in amino acids: CATSRDQGARNEQYF. Written as DNA, the CDR3 is TGTGCCACCAGCAGAGACCAGGGGGCCAGAAACGAGCAGTACTTC. V is TRBV15 and J is TRBJ2-7; the match to TRBD1 covers 8 bases. Germline assignment: CDR1 LNHNV and CDR2 YYDKDF (reference sequence). This CDR3 has 15 amino acids. V was clipped by 0 bases and J by 5 bases; unmatched bases: 6.

The table lists this clonotype with a count of one. The chain links TRBV4-2 to TRBJ2-3; no reliable D call. The CDR3 is 17 amino acids. The germline gives CDR1 LGHNA, CDR2 YNFKEQ. The ends were cut back, 0 bases at V and 0 bases at J, with 13 bases in the middle. CDR3 nucleotides: TGTGCCAGCAGCCAAGAGGGGATCGGCGCAAGCACAGATACGCAGTATTTT. Its protein is CASSQEGIGASTDTQYF.

V and J are TRBV7-9 and TRBJ1-5; no clear D. Germline assignment: CDR1 SEHNR and CDR2 FQNEAQ (reference sequence). This CDR3 comprises 14 residues. Trimming stripped 7 bases from V and 3 bases from J, with 13 bases between. The CDR3 protein is CASNQSRNNQPQHF. The CDR3 nucleotides are TGTGCCAGCAATCAATCCAGGAACAATCAGCCCCAGCATTTT. The variable domain in full, completed from reference TRBV7-9 and TRBJ1-5, reads DTGVSQNPRHKITKRGQNVTFRCDPISEHNRLYWYRQTLGQGPEFLTYFQNEAQLEKSRLLSDRFSAERPKGSFSTLEIQRTEQGDSAMYLCASNQSRNNQPQHFGDGTRLSIL.